This T cell receptor beta chain was identified in a study of identifying expanded T cells in peripheral blood (dated by TCRdb to the late 2010s). Turning to the overall study: Separate aliquots of the same genomic DNA pool were sequenced to produce technical replicates, and four replicates were compared in pairs. Results the study describes overall, beyond this receptor: It was expected by the authors that biological variance in healthy repertoires might increase further over much longer intervals, such as months to years. Across all healthy donors, variance in clone template counts between approximately two-week samples was found to increase significantly with total template count. Across all healthy-donor time intervals, the beta-binomial model significantly cut both the number of clones called differentially abundant and the false-positive rate. Approximately 1.2 differentially abundant clones were flagged by the binomial model between technical replicates, whereas about 16 and 19 were flagged over approximately two weeks and four weeks, respectively.

Measured from the cysteine to the phenylalanine, the CDR3 is 14 residues long. The only DNA kept is the CDR3, 42 bases in frame from the first base. Per the germline V gene, MNHEY is the CDR1 and SVGAGI is the CDR2. This clone was detected once. Its antigen is still unknown. No base-level quality is on record; no much larger clone is a single base apart. The immunoSEQ Assay, which uses bias-controlled multiplex PCR amplification of genomic DNA, was used to profile TCRbeta CDR3 regions. As for the authors' bioinformatics: To quantify the absolute abundance of each unique TCRbeta CDR3 region, the sequences were collapsed and filtered. Differential abundance was assessed using a binomial (Fisher-equivalent) model and a beta-binomial model in which time-dependent variance fitted from healthy donors was added. Any clone with fewer than 5 combined templates was excluded, and a clone was called differentially abundant if its Benjamini-Hochberg FDR was below 0.01. The form v = (b*log(k)+a)^2 was used to model beta-binomial variance as a function of total template count across the two samples. This is the immuneACCESS table as TCRdb keeps it, with only in-frame sequences that have V and J called. A part of the clones is gone; compared with another copy, unresolved V genes explain less than half, and the rest is unexplained. That table furnishes V, J and clone size, whereas the DNA furnished D and trimming. Here the sample has approximately 86,000 clones; approximately 85% occur a single time. 4.5% of the sample is in the top ten clones.

No immune events such as infections were documented for the healthy donors during the collection period. Time-dependent variance in a beta-binomial model of T-cell clone differential abundance was calibrated using healthy-donor blood repertoires as a training cohort. The training cohort comprised approximately 10 healthy donors, 3 female and 7 male. An age range of roughly 29 to 65 years, with an average of about 45 years, was recorded for the donors. Whole blood from each healthy donor was obtained from a commercial supplier and was collected at three time points two to three weeks apart. Genomic DNA was extracted from unsorted whole blood for immunosequencing.

The specimen sequenced was blood. This clonotype was sampled from a person aged 18-69 years in good health. Rearrangement joined TRBV6-5 to TRBJ2-5; 7 central bases correspond to TRBD1. The tail of the sequence fits TRBJ2-7 better, so the J call may be wrong. The DNA is as follows: TGTGCCAGCAGGGTGACAGGGATCTCCTACGAGCAGTACTTC. Its protein reads: CASRVTGISYEQYF.